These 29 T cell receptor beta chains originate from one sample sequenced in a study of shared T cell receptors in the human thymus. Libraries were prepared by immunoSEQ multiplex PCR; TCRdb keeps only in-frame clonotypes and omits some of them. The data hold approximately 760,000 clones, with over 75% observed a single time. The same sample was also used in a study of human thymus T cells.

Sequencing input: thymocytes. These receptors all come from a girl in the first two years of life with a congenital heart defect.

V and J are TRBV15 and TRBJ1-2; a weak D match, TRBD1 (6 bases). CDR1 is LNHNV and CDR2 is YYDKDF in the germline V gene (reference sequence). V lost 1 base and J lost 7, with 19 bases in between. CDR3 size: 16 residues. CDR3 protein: CATSRAGGGGGVGYTF. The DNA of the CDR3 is TGTGCCACCAGCAGAGCGGGGGGGGGAGGGGGTGTTGGCTACACCTTC.

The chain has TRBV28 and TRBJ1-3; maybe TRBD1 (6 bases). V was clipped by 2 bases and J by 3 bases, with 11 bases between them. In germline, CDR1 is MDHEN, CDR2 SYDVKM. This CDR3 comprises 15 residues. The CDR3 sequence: CASSLRRRGGNTIYF. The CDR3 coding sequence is TGTGCCAGCAGTTTACGGCGCAGGGGTGGAAACACCATATATTTT. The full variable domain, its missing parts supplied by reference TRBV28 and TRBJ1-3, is DVKVTQSSRYLVKRTGEKVFLECVQDMDHENMFWYRQDPGLGLRLIYFSYDVKMKEKGDIPEGYSVSREKKERFSLILESASTNQTSMYLCASSLRRRGGNTIYFGEGSWLTVV.

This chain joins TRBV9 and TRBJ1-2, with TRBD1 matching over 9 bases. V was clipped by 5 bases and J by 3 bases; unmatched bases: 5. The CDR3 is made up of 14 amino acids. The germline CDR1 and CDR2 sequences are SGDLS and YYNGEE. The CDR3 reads CASSVRDRDYGYTF. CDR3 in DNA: TGTGCCAGCAGTGTCAGGGACAGGGACTATGGCTACACCTTC. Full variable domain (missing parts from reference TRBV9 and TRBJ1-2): DSGVTQTPKHLITATGQRVTLRCSPRSGDLSVYWYQQSLDQGLQFLIQYYNGEERAKGNILERFSAQQFPDLHSELNLSSLELGDSALYFCASSVRDRDYGYTFGSGTRLTVV.

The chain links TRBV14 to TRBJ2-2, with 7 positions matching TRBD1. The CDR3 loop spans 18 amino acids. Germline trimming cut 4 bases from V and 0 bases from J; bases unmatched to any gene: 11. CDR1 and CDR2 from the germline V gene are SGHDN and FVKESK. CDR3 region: CASSPGQPMFANTGELFF. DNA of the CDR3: TGTGCCAGCAGCCCGGGACAGCCGATGTTCGCGAACACCGGGGAGCTGTTTTTT.

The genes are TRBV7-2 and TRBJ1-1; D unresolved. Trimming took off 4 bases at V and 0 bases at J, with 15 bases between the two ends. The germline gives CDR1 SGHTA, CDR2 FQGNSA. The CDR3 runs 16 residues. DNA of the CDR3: TGTGCCAGCAGCTCTCCTTGGAGGCGAGTGAACACTGAAGCTTTCTTT. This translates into CASSSPWRRVNTEAFF.

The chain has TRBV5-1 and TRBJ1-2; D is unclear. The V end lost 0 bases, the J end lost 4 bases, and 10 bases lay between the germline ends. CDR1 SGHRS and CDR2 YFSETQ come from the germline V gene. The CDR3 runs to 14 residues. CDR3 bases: TGCGCCAGCAGCTTGGGGGAGGCGCGCTATGGCTACACCTTC. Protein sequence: CASSLGEARYGYTF.

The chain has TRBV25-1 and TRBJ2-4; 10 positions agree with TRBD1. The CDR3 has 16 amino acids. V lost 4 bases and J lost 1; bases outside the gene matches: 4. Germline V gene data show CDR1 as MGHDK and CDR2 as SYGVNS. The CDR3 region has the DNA TGTGCCAGCAGTGTCGGACAGGGGGTGGCCAAAAACATTCAGTACTTC. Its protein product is CASSVGQGVAKNIQYF.

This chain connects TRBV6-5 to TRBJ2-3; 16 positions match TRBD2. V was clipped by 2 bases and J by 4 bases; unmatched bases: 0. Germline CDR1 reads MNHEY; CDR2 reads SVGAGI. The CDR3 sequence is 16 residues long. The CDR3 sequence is CASSYGTSGGADTQYF. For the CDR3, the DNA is TGTGCCAGCAGTTACGGGACTAGCGGGGGGGCAGATACGCAGTATTTT.

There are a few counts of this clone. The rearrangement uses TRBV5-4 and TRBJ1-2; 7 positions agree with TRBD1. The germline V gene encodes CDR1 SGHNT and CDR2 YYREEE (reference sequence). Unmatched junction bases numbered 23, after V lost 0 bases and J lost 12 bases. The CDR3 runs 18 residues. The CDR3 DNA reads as TGTGCCAGCAGCTTGGAGGGAAAGGGGGCTAACCCTTTCGCTTTGCACACCTTC. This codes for CASSLEGKGANPFALHTF. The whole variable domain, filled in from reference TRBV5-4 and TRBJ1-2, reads ETGVTQSPTHLIKTRGQQVTLRCSSQSGHNTVSWYQQALGQGPQFIFQYYREEENGRGNFPPRFSGLQFPNYSSELNVNALELDDSALYLCASSLEGKGANPFALHTFGSGTRLTVV.

The CDR3, as DNA: TGTGCCAGCAGTGAAGTCCACAGCCACGAGCAGTACTTC. This translates into CASSEVHSHEQYF. V gene TRBV6-1 combines with J gene TRBJ2-7; D uncertain. The CDR3 has 13 residues. Germline assignment: CDR1 MNHNS and CDR2 SASEGT. V lost 1 base, J lost 5 bases, and 9 bases lay in between.

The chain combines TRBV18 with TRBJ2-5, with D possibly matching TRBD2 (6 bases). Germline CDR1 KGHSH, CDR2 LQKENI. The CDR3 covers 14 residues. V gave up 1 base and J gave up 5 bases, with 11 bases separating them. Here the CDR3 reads CASSPQCGTETQYF. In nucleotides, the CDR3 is TGTGCCAGCTCACCACAGTGCGGGACGGAGACCCAGTACTTC.

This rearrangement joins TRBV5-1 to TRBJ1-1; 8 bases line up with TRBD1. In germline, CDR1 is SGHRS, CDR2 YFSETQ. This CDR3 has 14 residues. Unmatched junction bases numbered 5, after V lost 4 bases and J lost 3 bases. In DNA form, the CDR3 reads TGCGCCAGCAGCCCACAACAGGGGGACACTGAAGCTTTCTTT. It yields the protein CASSPQQGDTEAFF.

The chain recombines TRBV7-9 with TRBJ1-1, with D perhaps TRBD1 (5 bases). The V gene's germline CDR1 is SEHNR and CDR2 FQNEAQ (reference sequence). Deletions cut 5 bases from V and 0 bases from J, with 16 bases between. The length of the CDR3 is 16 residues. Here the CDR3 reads CASSPHTGVLNTEAFF. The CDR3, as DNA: TGTGCCAGCAGCCCGCATACGGGGGTGCTGAACACTGAAGCTTTCTTT.

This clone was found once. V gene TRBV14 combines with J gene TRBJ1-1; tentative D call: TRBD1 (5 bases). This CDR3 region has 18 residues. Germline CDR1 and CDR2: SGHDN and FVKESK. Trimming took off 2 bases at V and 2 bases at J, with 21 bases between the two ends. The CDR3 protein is CASSQHRDSTDYNTEAFF. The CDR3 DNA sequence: TGTGCCAGCAGCCAACACCGGGACTCGACGGACTACAACACTGAAGCTTTCTTT. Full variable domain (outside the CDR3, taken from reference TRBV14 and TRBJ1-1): EAGVTQFPSHSVIEKGQTVTLRCDPISGHDNLYWYRRVMGKEIKFLLHFVKESKQDESGMPNNRFLAERTGGTYSTLKVQPAELEDSGVYFCASSQHRDSTDYNTEAFFGQGTRLTVV.

The CDR3 region is CASSLLAGTGERETQYF. CDR3 coding DNA: TGTGCCAGCAGCTTACTAGCGGGGACAGGGGAGAGAGAGACCCAGTACTTC. The genes are TRBV7-2 and TRBJ2-5, with D maybe TRBD1 (10 bases). Germline CDR1 and CDR2: SGHTA and FQGNSA. V shed 2 bases and J shed 4 bases, with 20 bases lying between them. CDR3 length: 17 residues. Full variable domain (outside the CDR3, taken from reference TRBV7-2 and TRBJ2-5): GAGVSQSPSNKVTEKGKDVELRCDPISGHTALYWYRQSLGQGLEFLIYFQGNSAPDKSGLPSDRFSAERTGGSVSTLTIQRTQQEDSAVYLCASSLLAGTGERETQYFGPGTRLLVL.

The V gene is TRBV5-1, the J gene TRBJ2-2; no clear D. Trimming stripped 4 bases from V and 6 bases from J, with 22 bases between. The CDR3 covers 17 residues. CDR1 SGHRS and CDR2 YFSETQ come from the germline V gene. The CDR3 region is CASSHLTSQWAPGELFF. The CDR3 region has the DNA TGCGCCAGCAGCCACCTGACGTCCCAGTGGGCACCCGGGGAGCTGTTTTTT.

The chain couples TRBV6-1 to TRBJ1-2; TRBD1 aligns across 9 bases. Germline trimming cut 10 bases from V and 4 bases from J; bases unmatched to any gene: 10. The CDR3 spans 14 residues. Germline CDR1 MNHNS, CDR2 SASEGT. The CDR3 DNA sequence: TGTGCCATCTCCGGGAGGGACAGGGCCTATGGCTACACCTTC. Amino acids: CAISGRDRAYGYTF.

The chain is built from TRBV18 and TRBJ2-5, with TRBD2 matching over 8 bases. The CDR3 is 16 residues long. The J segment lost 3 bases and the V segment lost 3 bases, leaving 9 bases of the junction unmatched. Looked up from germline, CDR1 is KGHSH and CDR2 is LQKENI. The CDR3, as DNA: TGTGCCAGCTCACCCGAGGGAGCGGGGGATGAAGAGACCCAGTACTTC. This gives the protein CASSPEGAGDEETQYF.

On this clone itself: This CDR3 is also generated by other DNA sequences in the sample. The DNA of the CDR3 is TGTGCCAGCAGCTTATTGGCAGGGGAAGGAAATTCACCCCTCCACTTT. Translating gives CASSLLAGEGNSPLHF. The chain carries TRBV11-3 and TRBJ1-6, with a possible D match to TRBD1 (6 bases). V dropped 2 bases and J dropped 7 bases, with 15 bases sitting between them. The germline CDR1 and CDR2 sequences are SGHNT and YENEEA. This CDR3 has 16 amino acids.

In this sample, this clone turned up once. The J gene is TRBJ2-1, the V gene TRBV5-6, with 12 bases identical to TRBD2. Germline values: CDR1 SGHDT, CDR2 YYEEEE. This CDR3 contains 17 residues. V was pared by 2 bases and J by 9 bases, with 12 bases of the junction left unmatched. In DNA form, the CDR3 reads TGTGCCAGCAGCTTAGGACTAGCGGGGCCTAAAGGGGGTGAGCAGTTCTTC. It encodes CASSLGLAGPKGGEQFF.

CDR3 amino acids: CASSWPGPQGETQYF. As DNA, the CDR3 is TGTGCCAGCAGCTGGCCGGGTCCCCAAGGAGAGACCCAGTACTTC. The V gene is TRBV5-4, the J gene TRBJ2-5; D gene ambiguous. Per germline, CDR1 SGHNT and CDR2 YYREEE (reference sequence). The V end lost 3 bases, the J end lost 4 bases, and 16 bases lay between the germline ends. The CDR3 has 15 residues.

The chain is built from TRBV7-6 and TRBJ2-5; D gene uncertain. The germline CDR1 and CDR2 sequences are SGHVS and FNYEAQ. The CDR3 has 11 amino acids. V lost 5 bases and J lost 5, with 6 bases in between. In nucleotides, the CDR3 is TGTGCCAGCAGCACGCGCGAGACCCAGTACTTC. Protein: CASSTRETQYF.

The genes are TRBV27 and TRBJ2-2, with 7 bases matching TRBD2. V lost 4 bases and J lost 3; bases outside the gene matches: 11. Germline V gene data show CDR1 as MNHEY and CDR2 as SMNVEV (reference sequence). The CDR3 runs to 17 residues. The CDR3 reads CASSSPGGSGYTGELFF. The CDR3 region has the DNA TGTGCCAGCAGTTCCCCCGGTGGTAGCGGGTACACCGGGGAGCTGTTTTTT.

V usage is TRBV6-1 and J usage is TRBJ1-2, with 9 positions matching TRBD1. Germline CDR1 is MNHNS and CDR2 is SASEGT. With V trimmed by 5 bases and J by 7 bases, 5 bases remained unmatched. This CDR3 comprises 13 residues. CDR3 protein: CASSTRDRAGYTF. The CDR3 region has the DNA TGTGCCAGCAGTACCCGGGACAGGGCTGGCTACACCTTC.

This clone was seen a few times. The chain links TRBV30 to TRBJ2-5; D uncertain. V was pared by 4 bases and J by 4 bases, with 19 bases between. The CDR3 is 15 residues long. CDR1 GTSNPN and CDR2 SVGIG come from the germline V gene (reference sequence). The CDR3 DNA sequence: TGTGCCTGGACGCCGACCTCGACCGGCGGAGAGACCCAGTACTTC. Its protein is CAWTPTSTGGETQYF.

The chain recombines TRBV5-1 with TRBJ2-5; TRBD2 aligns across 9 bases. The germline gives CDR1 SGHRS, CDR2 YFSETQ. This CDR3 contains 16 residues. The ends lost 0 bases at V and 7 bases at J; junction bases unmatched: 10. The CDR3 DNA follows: TGCGCCAGCAGCTTGGTGGCTAGCGGGGTAATGGGGACCCAGTACTTC. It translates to CASSLVASGVMGTQYF.

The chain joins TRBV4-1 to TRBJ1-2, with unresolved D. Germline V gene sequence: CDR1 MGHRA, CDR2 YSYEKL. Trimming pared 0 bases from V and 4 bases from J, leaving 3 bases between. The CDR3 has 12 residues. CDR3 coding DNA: TGCGCCAGCAGCCAAGACCTCTATGGCTACACCTTC. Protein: CASSQDLYGYTF.

The CDR3 DNA reads as TGTGCCAGCAGCGTAGGTCCGGGCCAGGGGGTTGATGGAAACACCATATATTTT. As protein: CASSVGPGQGVDGNTIYF. The rearrangement uses TRBV9 and TRBJ1-3; 7 bases line up with TRBD1. The CDR3 sequence is 18 residues long. CDR1 is SGDLS and CDR2 is YYNGEE in the germline V gene. Losses at the gene ends were 0 bases for V and 3 bases for J; bases not matched to a gene: 12.

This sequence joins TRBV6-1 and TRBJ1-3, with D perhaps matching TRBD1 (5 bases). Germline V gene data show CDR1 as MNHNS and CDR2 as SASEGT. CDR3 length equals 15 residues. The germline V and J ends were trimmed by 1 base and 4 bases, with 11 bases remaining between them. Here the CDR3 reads CASSEGKGPGNTIYF. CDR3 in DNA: TGTGCCAGCAGTGAAGGAAAGGGGCCAGGAAACACCATATATTTT.